Below, 20 T cell receptor beta chains from the same sample are listed, as sequenced in a study of blood T cell repertoires in COVID-19 (TCRdb year 2020). Library method: the immunoSEQ multiplex PCR assay. TCRdb took over this immuneACCESS table, retaining in-frame rearrangements with V and J assigned. Such tables are incomplete; in checked studies, under half of the missing clones stem from an unresolved V gene, and the remainder is unexplained. The sample records some 220,000 clones, 84% of which are singletons. The ten top clones hold 9.7% of the sample. The sample comprised peripheral blood. The receptors come from a man aged 45-65 years with active or convalescent COVID-19.

The chain joins TRBV18 to TRBJ2-7; 7 nucleotides agree with TRBD1. The V segment lost 3 bases and the J segment 9 bases; nucleotides outside the gene matches: 5. CDR1 is KGHSH and CDR2 is LQKENI in the germline V gene. This CDR3 is built from 12 residues. The CDR3 protein is CASSPDRTGQYF. CDR3 nucleotide sequence: TGTGCCAGCTCACCGGACAGGACTGGGCAGTACTTC.

J is TRBJ1-1 and V is TRBV10-3; D is perhaps TRBD1 (5 bases). Per the germline V gene, CDR1 is ENHRY and CDR2 is SYGVKD. Trimming shortened V by 3 bases and J by 1 base, and 12 bases separated the two germline ends. The length of the CDR3 is 15 residues. CDR3 sequence reads: CAISDRRRGNTEAFF. The DNA for the CDR3 is TGTGCCATCAGTGACAGAAGGAGGGGGAACACTGAAGCTTTCTTT.

This chain uses TRBV11-3 with TRBJ2-3, with D perhaps matching TRBD1 (6 bases). V was shortened by 4 bases and J by 1 base, with 15 bases between the two germline ends. CDR1 and CDR2 (germline): SGHNT, YENEEA. The CDR3 runs 16 residues. The CDR3: CASSSRAEGGTDTQYF. The CDR3 nucleotides read TGTGCCAGCAGCTCCCGGGCCGAGGGGGGCACAGATACGCAGTATTTT.

The chain is built from TRBV18 and TRBJ2-2; D is uncertain. The length of the CDR3 is 13 residues. Germline loops: CDR1 KGHSH, CDR2 LQKENI. The V end was cut by 3 bases, the J end by 4 bases, with 6 bases between. As DNA, the CDR3 is TGTGCCAGCTCACCCTGGGCCACCGGGGAGCTGTTTTTT. This encodes CASSPWATGELFF. The complete variable domain, with remaining parts taken from reference TRBV18 and TRBJ2-2, reads NAGVMQNPRHLVRRRGQEARLRCSPMKGHSHVYWYRQLPEEGLKFMVYLQKENIIDESGMPKERFSAEFPKEGPSILRIQQVVRGDSAAYFCASSPWATGELFFGEGSRLTVL.

The chain links TRBV6-6 to TRBJ2-5, with 14 bases fitting TRBD2. CDR1 MNHNY and CDR2 SVGAGI come from the germline V gene (reference sequence). The CDR3 spans 16 residues. With V trimmed by 7 bases and J by 4 bases, 8 bases remained unmatched. CDR3 sequence (DNA): TGTGCCAGCACTACGACTAGCGGGAGGGCCCCAGAGACCCAGTACTTC. Protein: CASTTTSGRAPETQYF.

This clone was seen once. This sequence joins TRBV5-1 and TRBJ1-2, with 8 bases aligning to TRBD1. V lost 4 bases and J lost 4; bases outside the gene matches: 6. The CDR3 runs to 14 residues. CDR1 and CDR2 from the germline V gene are SGHRS and YFSETQ. As DNA, the CDR3 is TGCGCCAGCAGCATGGACAGGGAAGTCTATGGCTACACCTTC. As protein: CASSMDREVYGYTF.

This chain links TRBV7-2 with TRBJ2-1; TRBD2 agrees at 8 bases. This CDR3 has 15 amino acids. V was clipped by 4 bases and J by 5 bases; unmatched bases: 7. CDR1 is SGHTA, CDR2 FQGNSA, per germline. CDR3 sequence reads: CASSWMGLDDNEQFF. The CDR3 nucleotides read TGTGCCAGCAGCTGGATGGGACTAGATGACAATGAGCAGTTCTTC.

The gene calls are TRBV4-3 and TRBJ1-4; D possibly corresponds to TRBD1 (5 bases). V dropped 1 base and J dropped 2 bases, with 8 bases sitting between them. Looked up from germline, CDR1 is LGHNA and CDR2 is YSLEER. CDR3 length: 15 amino acids. The CDR3 reads CASSQAQATNEKLFF. CDR3 nucleotide sequence: TGCGCCAGCAGCCAAGCACAGGCGACTAATGAAAAACTGTTTTTT.

This sequence joins TRBV5-4 and TRBJ2-5, with a weak D call TRBD2 (6 bases). CDR1 and CDR2 from the germline V gene are SGHNT and YYREEE (reference sequence). The CDR3 spans 13 residues. With 4 bases removed from V and 3 bases from J, the gap between germline ends came to 10 bases. This chain's CDR3 is CASSRLVEETQYF. CDR3 in DNA: TGTGCCAGCAGCAGACTAGTAGAAGAGACCCAGTACTTC.

The rearrangement uses TRBV11-2 and TRBJ1-5; no clear D. V lost 5 bases and J lost 11, with 19 bases in between. Germline V CDR1 and CDR2: SGHAT, FQNNGV. The CDR3 is made up of 14 amino acids. CDR3 in amino acids: CASSNGYIGEAQHF. CDR3 nucleotides: TGTGCCAGCAGCAACGGTTATATCGGGGAGGCCCAGCATTTT.

The chain links TRBV27 to TRBJ1-5; D is unresolved. Germline-derived CDR1 and CDR2 are MNHEY and SMNVEV (reference sequence). The V gene lost 5 bases and the J gene lost 4 bases, with 9 bases spanning the gap. The CDR3 length is 13 residues. CDR3 nucleotide sequence: TGTGCCAGCAGTAGCGCCACGAATCAGCCCCAGCATTTT. Its translation: CASSSATNQPQHF.

The rearrangement links TRBV7-2 to TRBJ2-7, with TRBD1 matching 8 bases. The junction had 5 bases not matched to a gene; V was cut back by 1 base and J by 6 bases. This CDR3 contains 14 residues. Germline values: CDR1 SGHTA, CDR2 FQGNSA. The DNA for the CDR3 is TGTGCCAGCAGCTTAGGGGACAGGAGTGGCGAGCAGTACGTC. Translating it yields CASSLGDRSGEQYV.

In this sample, this clone turned up once. The chain couples TRBV5-1 to TRBJ1-2; no reliable D call. The length of the CDR3 is 14 residues. The V and J ends lost 2 bases and 3 bases respectively, with 11 bases between them. CDR1 is SGHRS and CDR2 is YFSETQ in the germline V gene. The CDR3 protein is CASSLRGRDYGYTF. In DNA, the CDR3 is TGCGCCAGCAGCTTACGAGGTCGGGACTATGGCTACACCTTC.

The chain joins TRBV7-2 to TRBJ2-5; no reliable D call. Germline V lookup: CDR1 SGHTA, CDR2 FQGNSA. V lost 2 bases to trimming and J lost 0 bases, with 16 bases between them. The CDR3 has 17 amino acids. In nucleotides, the CDR3 is TGTGCCAGCAGCTTATTGGGCTTTCCCGGCAACCAAGAGACCCAGTACTTC. As protein: CASSLLGFPGNQETQYF.

The V call is TRBV6-2 or TRBV6-3, the J call TRBJ2-3; TRBD2 matches at 10 bases. The CDR3 consists of 18 residues. Germline CDR1 is MNHEY and CDR2 is SVGEGT. Trimming took 2 bases from V and 4 from J; bases not matched to a gene: 12. The CDR3 protein is CASSYRAGGTAGADTQYF. CDR3 sequence (DNA): TGTGCCAGCAGTTACCGAGCGGGAGGGACGGCCGGGGCAGATACGCAGTATTTT.

The CDR3 sequence: CASYTPLLAAGPDTQYF. The CDR3, as DNA: TGTGCCAGCTATACCCCCTTACTAGCGGCCGGGCCAGATACGCAGTATTTT. The J gene is TRBJ2-3, the V gene TRBV2; 8 bases are shared with TRBD2. The ends lost 8 bases at V and 4 bases at J; junction bases unmatched: 17. Germline V lookup: CDR1 SNHLY, CDR2 FYNNEI. The CDR3 has 17 amino acids.

V gene TRBV18 combines with J gene TRBJ2-3, with D possibly being TRBD2 (5 bases). This CDR3 is built from 15 residues. V lost 0 bases, J lost 6 bases, and 13 bases lay in between. Germline loops: CDR1 KGHSH, CDR2 LQKENI. The CDR3 region has the DNA TGTGCCAGCTCACCACCCACGCTGCGGGCCGATACGCAGTATTTT. Translation: CASSPPTLRADTQYF.

The V gene is TRBV7-2, the J gene TRBJ2-3, with D perhaps matching TRBD2 (6 bases). Germline assignment: CDR1 SGHTA and CDR2 FQGNSA. V gave up 5 bases and J gave up 3 bases, with 12 bases separating them. The CDR3 runs 14 residues. CDR3 sequence: CASSRESGTDTQYF. DNA of the CDR3: TGTGCCAGCAGCCGGGAGAGTGGGACAGATACGCAGTATTTT.

The chain links TRBV5-1 to TRBJ1-4; D perhaps matches TRBD1 (5 bases). From germline, CDR1 is SGHRS and CDR2 YFSETQ. Trimming cost V 4 bases and J 7 bases, with 11 bases left between them. The CDR3 extends over 13 amino acids. In DNA form, the CDR3 reads TGCGCCAGCAGCCCGGCAGGGTTTGAAAAACTGTTTTTT. It encodes CASSPAGFEKLFF.

This clone has only a few counts. This rearrangement joins TRBV23-1 to TRBJ1-5; 10 bases line up with TRBD1. TRBV23-1 is an ORF for which the function is uncertain. Trimming at V came to 1 base and at J to 2 bases, leaving 11 bases not matched to a gene. The CDR3 is 19 residues long. CDR3: CASSQFEGQGFLGNQPQHF. CDR3 nucleotides: TGCGCCAGCAGTCAATTTGAGGGACAGGGGTTCTTGGGCAATCAGCCCCAGCATTTT.